One and the same sample provided the 27 T cell receptor beta chains below, sequenced in a study of blood T cell repertoires in COVID-19 (TCRdb year 2020). Libraries were constructed by the immunoSEQ multiplex PCR assay. TCRdb took over this immuneACCESS table, retaining in-frame rearrangements with V and J assigned. Such tables are incomplete; in checked studies, under half of the missing clones stem from an unresolved V gene, and the remainder is unexplained. The sample includes about 360,000 clones, with around nine tenths observed a single time. In total, the top ten clones hold around 2.9% of the sample. The sample consisted of peripheral blood. These receptors originate from a human donor in a cohort sampled during active COVID-19.

The rearrangement links TRBV6-4 to TRBJ2-2; no clear D gene. Trimming removed 10 bases from V and 3 bases from J, with 3 bases in between. This CDR3 region has 10 residues. CDR1 and CDR2 (germline): MRHNA, SNTAGT. Here the CDR3 reads CANYTGELFF. DNA of the CDR3: TGTGCCAACTACACCGGGGAGCTGTTTTTT.

The table lists this clone with many counts. The gene calls are TRBV4-1 and TRBJ2-3, with a possible D match to TRBD1 (6 bases). This CDR3 is 19 amino acids long. Germline CDR1 is MGHRA and CDR2 is YSYEKL. V was pared by 0 bases and J by 2 bases, with 21 bases between. The CDR3 sequence is CASSQEPHREGAYTDTQYF. The CDR3 bases are TGCGCCAGCAGCCAAGAACCCCACAGGGAAGGGGCCTACACAGATACGCAGTATTTT.

V and J are TRBV5-6 and TRBJ2-7, with 7 bases matching TRBD1. The germline V gene encodes CDR1 SGHDT and CDR2 YYEEEE. The trim removed 2 bases at V and 4 bases at J, leaving 3 bases unmatched. The CDR3 covers 13 residues. CDR3 sequence (DNA): TGTGCCAGCAGCTTCCACAGGGGTTACGAGCAGTACTTC. Protein: CASSFHRGYEQYF. The full variable domain, completed using reference TRBV5-6 and TRBJ2-7, is DAGVTQSPTHLIKTRGQQVTLRCSPKSGHDTVSWYQQALGQGPQFIFQYYEEEERQRGNFPDRFSGHQFPNYSSELNVNALLLGDSALYLCASSFHRGYEQYFGPGTRLTVT.

The chain couples TRBV6-5 to TRBJ2-7; 7 bases are a match to TRBD1. With 7 bases clipped from V and 2 bases from J, the junction kept 8 bases outside the gene matches. Germline V CDR1 and CDR2: MNHEY, SVGAGI. The CDR3 is made up of 14 amino acids. The chain's CDR3 is CASMYYRGPYEQYF. The CDR3 DNA reads TGTGCCAGCATGTACTACAGGGGCCCCTACGAGCAGTACTTC.

The gene calls are TRBV28 and TRBJ1-2; 7 nucleotides agree with TRBD1. Germline V gene lookup returns CDR1 MDHEN and CDR2 SYDVKM. The CDR3 runs 13 residues. The trim removed 9 bases at V and 3 bases at J, leaving 7 bases unmatched. The CDR3 protein is CASRQGSDYGYTF. Here the CDR3 DNA reads TGTGCCAGTCGACAGGGATCGGACTATGGCTACACCTTC.

The V and J genes are TRBV6-1 and TRBJ1-6; D is possibly TRBD1 (5 bases). The CDR3 has 17 residues. V was cut by 1 base and J by 7 bases, with 17 bases left in between. Germline V gene sequence: CDR1 MNHNS, CDR2 SASEGT. The CDR3 protein is CASSEVWGGVSNSPLHF. CDR3 coding DNA: TGTGCCAGCAGTGAAGTATGGGGGGGAGTCTCAAATTCACCCCTCCACTTT.

V is TRBV7-9 and J is TRBJ2-5; D is possibly TRBD1 (5 bases). CDR1 is SEHNR and CDR2 is FQNEAQ in the germline V gene (reference sequence). The CDR3 is 13 residues long. V gave up 10 bases and J gave up 3 bases, with 15 bases separating them. CDR3 bases: TGTGCCACCCACAGGTACACAGAAGAGACCCAGTACTTC. The encoded protein is CATHRYTEETQYF. Looking up the rest from reference TRBV7-9 and TRBJ2-5 gives the full variable domain: DTGVSQNPRHKITKRGQNVTFRCDPISEHNRLYWYRQTLGQGPEFLTYFQNEAQLEKSRLLSDRFSAERPKGSFSTLEIQRTEQGDSAMYLCATHRYTEETQYFGPGTRLLVL.

The rearrangement uses TRBV2 and TRBJ2-5, with TRBD1 matching 7 bases. V lost 5 bases to trimming and J lost 1 base; unmatched junction nucleotides: 4. Per the germline V gene, CDR1 is SNHLY and CDR2 is FYNNEI. The CDR3 has 14 amino acids. The CDR3 DNA is TGTGCCAGCAGTTTACAGGGGATCCAAGAGACCCAGTACTTC. Translated, it gives CASSLQGIQETQYF.

The rearrangement links TRBV4-1 to TRBJ1-3; TRBD1 matches 9 bases. Germline CDR1 reads MGHRA; CDR2 reads YSYEKL. Germline trimming cut 2 bases from V and 6 bases from J; bases unmatched to any gene: 5. This CDR3 has 15 amino acids. CDR3 bases: TGCGCCAGCAGCCAACCAACAGGGGGCGAAAACACCATATATTTT. It translates to CASSQPTGGENTIYF.

V usage is TRBV30 and J usage is TRBJ1-5; a possible D gene is TRBD1 (5 bases). The germline gives CDR1 GTSNPN, CDR2 SVGIG (reference sequence). The germline V and J ends were trimmed by 2 bases and 7 bases, with 12 bases remaining between them. CDR3 size: 13 residues. CDR3 residues: CAWSPQGRQPQHF. The CDR3 DNA follows: TGTGCCTGGAGTCCGCAGGGAAGGCAGCCCCAGCATTTT.

CDR3 residues: CSRTPGQRYYEQYF. The CDR3 region has the DNA TGCAGCCGGACACCGGGACAGCGATACTACGAGCAGTACTTC. The chain joins TRBV29-1 to TRBJ2-7; the match to TRBD1 covers 7 bases. This CDR3 comprises 14 residues. J gave up 3 bases and V 8 bases, and 13 bases lay outside the gene matches. Germline V lookup: CDR1 SQVTM, CDR2 ANQGSEA.

The genes are TRBV15 and TRBJ2-5, with TRBD2 as a possible D gene (6 bases). Germline V CDR1 and CDR2: LNHNV, YYDKDF (reference sequence). CDR3 length equals 17 residues. Deletions cut 1 base from V and 3 bases from J, with 18 bases between. For the CDR3, the DNA is TGTGCCACCAGCAGAGCCCTCAACCTAGCGAACAAAGAGACCCAGTACTTC. It specifies CATSRALNLANKETQYF.

The chain employs TRBV10-3 and TRBJ1-1; TRBD1 matches 7 bases. This CDR3 contains 14 residues. J lost 2 bases, V lost 4 bases, and 4 bases had no gene match. Per germline, CDR1 ENHRY and CDR2 SYGVKD. This chain's CDR3 is CAISAWDSNTEAFF. CDR3 in DNA: TGTGCCATCAGTGCATGGGACAGTAACACTGAAGCTTTCTTT.

This rearrangement joins TRBV27 to TRBJ1-4, with D perhaps TRBD1 (5 bases). CDR3 length equals 14 residues. V was clipped by 10 bases and J by 4 bases, with 16 bases between them. Germline CDR1 is MNHEY and CDR2 is SMNVEV (reference sequence). In DNA form, the CDR3 reads TGTGCCACCCACCTGGGGGGGATTAATGAAAAACTGTTTTTT. This codes for CATHLGGINEKLFF.

CDR3 nucleotides: TGTGCCAGCAGCGCACAGGGGGCTTTGGCTGAAGCTTTCTTT. Protein product: CASSAQGALAEAFF. V gene TRBV7-3 combines with J gene TRBJ1-1; TRBD1 matches 9 bases. With V trimmed by 5 bases and J by 6 bases, 7 bases remained unmatched. The CDR3 loop spans 14 amino acids. Germline loops: CDR1 SGHTA, CDR2 FQGTGA. Together with reference TRBV7-3 and TRBJ1-1, the CDR3 gives the full variable domain: GAGVSQTPSNKVTEKGKYVELRCDPISGHTALYWYRQSLGQGPEFLIYFQGTGAADDSGLPNDRFFAVRPEGSVSTLKIQRTERGDSAVYLCASSAQGALAEAFFGQGTRLTVV.

This chain joins TRBV5-1 and TRBJ2-5; TRBD2 aligns across 8 bases. The junction had 6 bases not matched to a gene; V was cut back by 0 bases and J by 5 bases. The CDR3 spans 15 residues. CDR1 and CDR2 (germline): SGHRS, YFSETQ. The chain's CDR3 is CASSLAGTRSETQYF. The CDR3 coding sequence is TGCGCCAGCAGCTTGGCAGGGACTAGGTCCGAGACCCAGTACTTC.

The V call is TRBV27, the J call TRBJ1-4; possible D gene TRBD1, 5 bases. Germline CDR1 and CDR2: MNHEY and SMNVEV (reference sequence). The CDR3 covers 14 residues. V was cut by 7 bases and J by 7 bases, with 16 bases left in between. The CDR3 sequence is CASKRSNRGEKLFF. CDR3 DNA: TGTGCCAGCAAAAGGTCGAATAGGGGTGAAAAACTGTTTTTT.

J is TRBJ1-6 and V is TRBV6-5; 8 bases agree with TRBD1. Per the germline V gene, CDR1 is MNHEY and CDR2 is SVGAGI. V gave up 9 bases and J gave up 9 bases; unmatched junction bases: 7. CDR3 length: 13 residues. The CDR3 coding sequence is TGTGCCAGTCTTCTCAGGGGGCTTTCACCCCTCCACTTT. This gives the protein CASLLRGLSPLHF.

CDR3 residues: CASSYSPGTDTQYF. CDR3 bases: TGTGCCAGCAGTTACTCGCCGGGTACAGATACGCAGTATTTT. The V and J genes are TRBV6-5 and TRBJ2-3; the D is unclear. The ends were cut back, 0 bases at V and 3 bases at J, with 7 bases in the middle. The CDR3 contains 14 residues. In germline, CDR1 is MNHEY, CDR2 SVGAGI.

This sequence joins TRBV7-8 and TRBJ1-1; D not certain. The length of the CDR3 is 12 residues. Per the germline V gene, CDR1 is SGHVS and CDR2 is FQNEAQ. The V end was cut by 5 bases, the J end by 4 bases, with 8 bases between. The CDR3 reads CASSLSSTEAFF. The CDR3 DNA reads as TGTGCCAGCAGCCTGTCGAGCACTGAAGCTTTCTTT. Drawing the rest from reference TRBV7-8 and TRBJ1-1, the complete variable domain is GAGVSQSPRYKVAKRGQDVALRCDPISGHVSLFWYQQALGQGPEFLTYFQNEAQLDKSGLPSDRFFAERPEGSVSTLKIQRTQQEDSAVYLCASSLSSTEAFFGQGTRLTVV.

The chain carries TRBV20-1 and TRBJ2-3, with D possibly matching TRBD1 (5 bases). CDR3 length equals 15 residues. Trimming took off 3 bases at V and 2 bases at J, with 15 bases between the two ends. CDR1 and CDR2 from the germline V gene are DFQATT and SNEGSKA (reference sequence). The CDR3 sequence: CSASHQGFLTDTQYF. CDR3 DNA sequence: TGCAGTGCTAGTCATCAGGGTTTCCTCACAGATACGCAGTATTTT.

A remark on this clone: The sample holds other DNA sequences that translate to the same CDR3. The CDR3 spells CASSLDSGYEQFF. CDR3 bases: TGCGCCAGCAGCTTGGATAGCGGGTATGAGCAGTTCTTC. The chain carries TRBV5-1 and TRBJ2-1; 7 nucleotides match TRBD2. The CDR3 totals 13 residues. Looked up from germline, CDR1 is SGHRS and CDR2 is YFSETQ. Trimming cost V 0 bases and J 8 bases; bases outside gene matches: 2.

This rearrangement joins TRBV28 to TRBJ1-2; no firm D call. The germline V gene has CDR1 MDHEN and CDR2 SYDVKM. This CDR3 region has 14 residues. In nucleotides, the CDR3 is TGTGCTACATCGGCGGGTGAAAATCTTTATGGCTACACCTTC. As protein: CATSAGENLYGYTF.

This chain links TRBV19 with TRBJ1-2, with D perhaps TRBD1 (5 bases). Per the germline V gene, CDR1 is LNHDA and CDR2 is SQIVND (reference sequence). The CDR3 sequence is 13 residues long. V was trimmed by 8 bases and J by 8 bases, leaving 18 bases between them. Here the CDR3 reads CASGQTGAGGYTF. The CDR3, as DNA: TGTGCCAGTGGCCAGACTGGGGCCGGGGGCTACACCTTC.

V gene TRBV7-3 combines with J gene TRBJ2-2, with 8 bases that match TRBD1. Trimming removed 2 bases from V and 1 base from J; junction bases left unmatched: 9. The CDR3 has 18 amino acids. The germline V gene encodes CDR1 SGHTA and CDR2 FQGTGA. The CDR3 loop is CASSLLGQGAMNTGELFF. CDR3 sequence (DNA): TGTGCCAGCAGCTTACTGGGGCAGGGGGCGATGAACACCGGGGAGCTGTTTTTT.

The genes are TRBV21-1 and TRBJ1-4. TRBV21-1 is flagged as a pseudogene. This CDR3 contains 15 residues. This CDR3 is CASSKDPLFREKLFF. Here the CDR3 DNA reads TGTGCCAGCAGCAAAGACCCCCTCTTCCGGGAAAAACTGTTTTTT.

This chain links TRBV11-2 with TRBJ1-1; 7 bases line up with TRBD1. The J segment lost 4 bases and the V segment lost 4 bases, leaving 3 bases of the junction unmatched. Germline V CDR1 and CDR2: SGHAT, FQNNGV. The CDR3 spans 13 residues. Here the CDR3 DNA reads TGTGCCAGCAGCTCCTCAGGGGGCACTGAAGCTTTCTTT. This gives the protein CASSSSGGTEAFF.